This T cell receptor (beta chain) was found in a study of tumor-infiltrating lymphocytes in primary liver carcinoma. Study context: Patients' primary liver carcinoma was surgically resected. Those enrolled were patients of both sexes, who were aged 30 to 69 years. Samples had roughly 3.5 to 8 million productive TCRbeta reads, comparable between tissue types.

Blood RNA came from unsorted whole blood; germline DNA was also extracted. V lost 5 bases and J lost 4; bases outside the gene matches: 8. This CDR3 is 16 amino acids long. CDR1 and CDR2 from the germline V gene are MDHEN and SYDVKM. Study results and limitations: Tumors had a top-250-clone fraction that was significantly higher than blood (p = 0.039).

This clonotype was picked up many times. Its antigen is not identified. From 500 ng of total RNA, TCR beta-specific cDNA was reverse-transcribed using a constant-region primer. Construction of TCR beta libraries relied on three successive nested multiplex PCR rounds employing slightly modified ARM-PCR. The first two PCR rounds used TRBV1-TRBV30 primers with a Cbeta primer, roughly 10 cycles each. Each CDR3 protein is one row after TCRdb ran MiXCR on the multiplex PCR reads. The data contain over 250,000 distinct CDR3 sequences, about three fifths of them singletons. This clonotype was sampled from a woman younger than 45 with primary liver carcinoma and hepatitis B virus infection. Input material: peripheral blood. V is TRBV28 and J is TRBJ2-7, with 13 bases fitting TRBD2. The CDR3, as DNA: TGTGCCAGCAGTCCTCCCGGGACTAGCGGGATGTACGAGCAGTACTTC. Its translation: CASSPPGTSGMYEQYF.